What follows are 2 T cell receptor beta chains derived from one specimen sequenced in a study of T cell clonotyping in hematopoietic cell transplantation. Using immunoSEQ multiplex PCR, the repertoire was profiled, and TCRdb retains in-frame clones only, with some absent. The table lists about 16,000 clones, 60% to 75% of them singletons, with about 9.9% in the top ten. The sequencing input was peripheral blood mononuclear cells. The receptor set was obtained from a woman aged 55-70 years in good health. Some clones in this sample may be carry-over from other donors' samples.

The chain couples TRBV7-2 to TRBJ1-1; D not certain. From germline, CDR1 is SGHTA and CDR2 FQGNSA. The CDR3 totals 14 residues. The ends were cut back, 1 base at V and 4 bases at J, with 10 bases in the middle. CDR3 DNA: TGTGCCAGCAGCTTAGTCAAGGGCCCCACTGAAGCTTTCTTT. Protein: CASSLVKGPTEAFF.

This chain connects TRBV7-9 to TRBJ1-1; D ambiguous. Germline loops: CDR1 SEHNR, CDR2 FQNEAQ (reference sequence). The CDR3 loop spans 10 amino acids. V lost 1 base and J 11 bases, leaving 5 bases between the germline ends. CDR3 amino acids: CASSLERAFF. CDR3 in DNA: TGTGCCAGCAGCTTAGAACGGGCTTTCTTT.